The 17 T cell receptor beta chains given below trace back to one sample, sequenced in a study of T cell responses to AZD1222 COVID-19 vaccine. TCRdb's copy holds only in-frame clones and misses some; the assay was immunoSEQ multiplex PCR. Of 150,000 or so clones listed, 91% are singletons. Sample: peripheral blood, taken 28 days after the second AZD1222 dose. These receptors originate from an adult who received the AZD1222 COVID-19 vaccine.

This chain uses TRBV18 with TRBJ2-2; D gene ambiguous. The germline V gene encodes CDR1 KGHSH and CDR2 LQKENI. Trimming removed 2 bases at V and 4 bases at J, with 8 bases between. The CDR3 length is 14 residues. The CDR3 bases are TGTGCCAGCTCACCAGCGACGACCACCGGGGAGCTGTTTTTT. Its protein product is CASSPATTTGELFF.

This clone was recorded only once. V gene TRBV11-2 combines with J gene TRBJ2-1; D remains unclear. Between the trimmed V and J ends, which lost 5 bases and 4 bases, there was a span of 12 bases. CDR3 size: 14 residues. From germline, CDR1 is SGHAT and CDR2 FQNNGV. CDR3 DNA sequence: TGTGCCAGCAGCAAAACGGACGGATACAATGAGCAGTTCTTC. This translates into CASSKTDGYNEQFF.

The chain links TRBV27 to TRBJ2-7; 13 bases fit TRBD2. The junction had 6 bases not matched to a gene; V was cut back by 3 bases and J by 7 bases. The CDR3 runs 15 residues. Germline V gene lookup returns CDR1 MNHEY and CDR2 SMNVEV (reference sequence). The CDR3 region has the DNA TGTGCCAGCAGTTTCGGACTAGCGGGAGCACGGGAGCAGTACTTC. It codes for CASSFGLAGAREQYF.

The J gene is TRBJ2-6, the V gene TRBV6-2 or TRBV6-3; 11 positions agree with TRBD2. V was clipped by 5 bases and J by 0 bases; unmatched bases: 12. Germline CDR1 and CDR2: MNHEY and SVGEGT. The CDR3 has 20 amino acids. The CDR3 reads CASSTPGLAGTSSGANVLTF. CDR3 DNA sequence: TGTGCCAGCAGTACCCCCGGACTAGCGGGTACCTCCTCTGGGGCCAACGTCCTGACTTTC.

This chain connects TRBV7-9 to TRBJ2-7; D tentatively reads TRBD1 or TRBD2 (5 bases each). CDR1 is SEHNR, CDR2 FQNEAQ, per germline (reference sequence). This CDR3 contains 14 residues. Trimming took 3 bases from V and 0 from J, leaving 9 bases between them. CDR3 amino acids: CASSFGGSSYEQYF. In DNA form, the CDR3 reads TGTGCCAGCAGCTTTGGGGGTAGCTCCTACGAGCAGTACTTC.

The V and J genes are TRBV7-9 and TRBJ2-1, with D perhaps TRBD2 (5 bases). The CDR3 runs to 15 residues. Germline V gene sequence: CDR1 SEHNR, CDR2 FQNEAQ (reference sequence). The V and J ends lost 5 bases and 7 bases respectively, with 18 bases between them. The CDR3 is CASSQPLSRRNEQFF. The CDR3 DNA follows: TGTGCCAGCAGCCAACCCCTTAGCCGGAGGAATGAGCAGTTCTTC. Looking up the rest from reference TRBV7-9 and TRBJ2-1 gives the full variable domain: DTGVSQNPRHKITKRGQNVTFRCDPISEHNRLYWYRQTLGQGPEFLTYFQNEAQLEKSRLLSDRFSAERPKGSFSTLEIQRTEQGDSAMYLCASSQPLSRRNEQFFGPGTRLTVL.

The V and J genes are TRBV10-3 and TRBJ1-2, with 8 bases matching TRBD1. CDR3 size: 15 residues. With V trimmed by 3 bases and J by 3 bases, 6 bases remained unmatched. CDR1 and CDR2 (germline): ENHRY, SYGVKD. CDR3 residues: CAISDSGQGDYGYTF. CDR3 coding DNA: TGTGCCATCAGTGACTCCGGACAGGGTGACTATGGCTACACCTTC.

The chain couples TRBV7-2 to TRBJ1-6; D is perhaps TRBD1 (6 bases). CDR3 length: 16 amino acids. Per the germline V gene, CDR1 is SGHTA and CDR2 is FQGNSA. V was cut by 5 bases and J by 0 bases, with 11 bases left in between. The CDR3: CASSDTGSSYNSPLHF. For the CDR3, the DNA is TGTGCCAGCAGCGACACAGGGAGCTCCTATAATTCACCCCTCCACTTT.

The rearrangement links TRBV11-3 to TRBJ1-2, with D possibly TRBD1 on 6 matching bases. Trimming shortened V by 1 base and J by 0 bases, and 12 bases separated the two germline ends. CDR1 and CDR2 from the germline V gene are SGHNT and YENEEA. The CDR3 length is 16 residues. CDR3 sequence (DNA): TGTGCCAGCAGCTTAGGCCTCGGACAGACTAACTATGGCTACACCTTC. It is translated as CASSLGLGQTNYGYTF. Using reference TRBV11-3 and TRBJ1-2 for the parts outside the CDR3, the full variable domain is EAGVVQSPRYKIIEKKQPVAFWCNPISGHNTLYWYLQNLGQGPELLIRYENEEAVDDSQLPKDRFSAERLKGVDSTLKIQPAELGDSAVYLCASSLGLGQTNYGYTFGSGTRLTVV.

This chain joins TRBV29-1 and TRBJ1-2; the match to TRBD1 covers 9 bases. With 3 bases clipped from V and 5 bases from J, the junction kept 4 bases outside the gene matches. Germline V gene sequence: CDR1 SQVTM, CDR2 ANQGSEA. The CDR3 is made up of 13 amino acids. The CDR3 here is CSVDPGTGYGYTF. The CDR3 nucleotides are TGCAGCGTTGACCCCGGGACAGGGTATGGCTACACCTTC.

The chain is built from TRBV7-3 and TRBJ2-2; 8 bases map to TRBD2. In germline, CDR1 is SGHTA, CDR2 FQGTGA. Unmatched junction bases numbered 8, after V lost 4 bases and J lost 7 bases. The CDR3 has 15 residues. For the CDR3, the DNA is TGTGCCAGCAGCTCCAGGCGGGGGGCGTACGGGGAGCTGTTTTTT. Residues: CASSSRRGAYGELFF.

The chain carries TRBV5-1 and TRBJ2-1; 7 nucleotides match TRBD1. The V gene end was trimmed by 3 bases and the J gene end by 5 bases; junction bases not matched to a gene: 5. This CDR3 is 14 amino acids long. Germline V lookup: CDR1 SGHRS, CDR2 YFSETQ. In DNA form, the CDR3 reads TGCGCCAGCAGCTCCCGGGACAGCAACAATGAGCAGTTCTTC. This translates into CASSSRDSNNEQFF.

The chain links TRBV20-1 to TRBJ1-2, with D unclear. This CDR3 spans 11 amino acids. Trimming pared 3 bases from V and 2 bases from J, leaving 4 bases between. Germline V lookup: CDR1 DFQATT, CDR2 SNEGSKA (reference sequence). The CDR3 DNA is TGCAGTGCTAGTCAGAACTATGGCTACACCTTC. It is translated as CSASQNYGYTF.

The rearrangement uses TRBV24-1 and TRBJ2-1, with a possible D match to TRBD1 (5 bases). V was clipped by 6 bases and J by 10 bases, with 15 bases between them. There are 13 residues in the CDR3. The germline gives CDR1 KGHDR, CDR2 SFDVKD. Written as DNA, the CDR3 is TGTGCCACCAGTACCCTTGGGGCAGGGGAGCAGTTCTTC. Protein sequence: CATSTLGAGEQFF.

The chain is built from TRBV18 and TRBJ2-7; no clear D. The CDR3 sequence is 14 residues long. Germline lookup yields CDR1 KGHSH and CDR2 LQKENI. V dropped 3 bases and J dropped 4 bases, with 13 bases sitting between them. CDR3 in DNA: TGTGCCAGCTCACCGTCCCTGGGTGGGTACGAGCAGTACTTC. The encoded protein is CASSPSLGGYEQYF.

The chain employs TRBV7-6 and TRBJ1-4, with no clear D. The CDR3 has 14 amino acids. Germline V CDR1 and CDR2: SGHVS, FNYEAQ. Trimming pared 1 base from V and 5 bases from J, leaving 8 bases between. The CDR3 DNA reads TGTGCCAGCAGCTTAGTCCCGGTGAATGAAAAACTGTTTTTT. Translation: CASSLVPVNEKLFF.

The chain has TRBV5-4 and TRBJ2-5, with D possibly being TRBD2 (5 bases). CDR1 and CDR2 (germline): SGHNT, YYREEE (reference sequence). The V gene lost 7 bases and the J gene lost 5 bases, with 15 bases spanning the gap. This CDR3 is 13 amino acids long. Here the CDR3 reads CASSRDYGETQYF. In DNA form, the CDR3 reads TGTGCCAGCTCACGGGATTACGGTGAGACCCAGTACTTC.